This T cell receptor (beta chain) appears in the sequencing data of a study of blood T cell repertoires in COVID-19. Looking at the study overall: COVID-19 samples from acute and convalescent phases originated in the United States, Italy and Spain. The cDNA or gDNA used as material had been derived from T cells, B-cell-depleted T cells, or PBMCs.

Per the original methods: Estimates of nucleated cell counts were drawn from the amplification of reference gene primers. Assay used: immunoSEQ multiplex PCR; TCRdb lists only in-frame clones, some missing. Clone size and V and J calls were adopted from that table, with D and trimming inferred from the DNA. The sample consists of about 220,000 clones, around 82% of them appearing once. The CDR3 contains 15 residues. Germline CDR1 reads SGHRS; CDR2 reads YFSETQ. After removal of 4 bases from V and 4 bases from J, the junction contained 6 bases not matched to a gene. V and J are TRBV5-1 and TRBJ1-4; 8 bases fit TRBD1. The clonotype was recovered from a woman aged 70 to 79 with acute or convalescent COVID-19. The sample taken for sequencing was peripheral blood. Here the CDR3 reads CASSLGTGGNEKLFF. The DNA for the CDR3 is TGCGCCAGCAGCCTGGGTACAGGGGGTAATGAAAAACTGTTTTTT.